The next 28 T cell receptor beta chains were all read from a single sample in a study of T cells after posttransplantation cyclophosphamide. Using immunoSEQ multiplex PCR, the repertoire was profiled, and TCRdb retains in-frame clones only, with some absent. This record lists approximately 31,000 clones, none seen once only, and the top ten clones contain under 5.5%. The source material was PBMCs. The receptors here all came from a woman in her 30s in good health and a related stem cell transplant donor.

The chain employs TRBV5-1 and TRBJ1-6; 9 bases agree with TRBD1. V trimming: 2 bases; J trimming: 7 bases; junction bases outside the gene matches: 1. The CDR3 runs 14 residues. Germline V lookup: CDR1 SGHRS, CDR2 YFSETQ. CDR3 sequence: CASSLGQGNSPLHF. The CDR3 region has the DNA TGCGCCAGCAGCTTAGGACAGGGGAATTCACCCCTCCACTTT.

This clone came up many times. V usage is TRBV6-2 or TRBV6-3 and J usage is TRBJ1-2, with TRBD1 as a possible D gene (6 bases). Trimming removed 5 bases at V and 2 bases at J, with 6 bases between. The CDR3 loop spans 12 amino acids. Germline CDR1 is MNHEY and CDR2 is SVGEGT. CDR3: CASSDRNYGYTF. The CDR3 DNA reads TGTGCCAGCAGTGACAGGAACTATGGCTACACCTTC.

This clone was seen ten or more times. The rearrangement links TRBV9 to TRBJ1-1; the D gene is possibly TRBD1 (6 bases). This CDR3 region has 13 residues. Per the germline V gene, CDR1 is SGDLS and CDR2 is YYNGEE. V gave up 0 bases and J gave up 3 bases, with 6 bases separating them. CDR3 sequence: CASSVAGDTEAFF. DNA of the CDR3: TGTGCCAGCAGCGTAGCAGGGGACACTGAAGCTTTCTTT.

This clone was observed at least ten times. V and J are TRBV19 and TRBJ2-7; TRBD2 matches 11 bases. Trimming cost V 3 bases and J 2 bases; bases outside gene matches: 3. This CDR3 has 15 amino acids. Germline CDR1 reads LNHDA; CDR2 reads SQIVND (reference sequence). The DNA for the CDR3 is TGTGCCAGTAGTATGGGACTAGCGGCGACCTACGAGCAGTACTTC. This translates into CASSMGLAATYEQYF.

The V call is TRBV5-6, the J call TRBJ2-3, with 10 bases identical to TRBD2. The CDR3 is 18 amino acids. Germline CDR1 and CDR2: SGHDT and YYEEEE. The V gene end was trimmed by 0 bases and the J gene end by 2 bases; junction bases not matched to a gene: 9. The CDR3 coding sequence is TGTGCCAGCAGCTTGGTCGGGGCTAGCGGGGGCCTCACAGATACGCAGTATTTT. Encoded protein: CASSLVGASGGLTDTQYF.

This clone was counted at least ten times. The J gene is TRBJ2-1, the V gene TRBV5-4; possible D gene TRBD2, 5 bases. The CDR3 is 16 residues long. CDR1 is SGHNT, CDR2 YYREEE, per germline (reference sequence). The ends were cut back, 0 bases at V and 0 bases at J, with 10 bases in the middle. The CDR3 spells CASSLGGLSSYNEQFF. DNA of the CDR3: TGTGCCAGCAGCTTGGGCGGGCTGAGCTCCTACAATGAGCAGTTCTTC.

This clone was seen more than once but under ten times. The genes are TRBV18 and TRBJ2-7, with 12 bases matching TRBD1. The CDR3 contains 17 residues. Germline loops: CDR1 KGHSH, CDR2 LQKENI. With 3 bases clipped from V and 0 bases from J, the junction kept 6 bases outside the gene matches. The CDR3 loop is CASSPGQGASSSYEQYF. The CDR3 coding sequence is TGTGCCAGCTCACCGGGACAGGGGGCCTCTAGCTCCTACGAGCAGTACTTC.

This clone showed up many times. The sample has other DNA sequences that encode this CDR3 too. The CDR3 bases are TGTGCCAGCAGTGAGGGACAGGGGGGGTATGGCTACACCTTC. Amino acid sequence: CASSEGQGGYGYTF. This chain links TRBV6-1 with TRBJ1-2; 11 bases fit TRBD1. Trimming removed 3 bases from V and 5 bases from J; junction bases left unmatched: 2. The CDR3 is 14 amino acids. Germline V gene sequence: CDR1 MNHNS, CDR2 SASEGT.

This clone has just a few counts. V gene TRBV29-1 combines with J gene TRBJ1-2; 10 bases are shared with TRBD1. V was pared by 3 bases and J by 2 bases, with 3 bases of the junction left unmatched. The CDR3 loop spans 14 amino acids. Germline CDR1 SQVTM, CDR2 ANQGSEA. Written as DNA, the CDR3 is TGCAGCGTTGACGGACAGGGGGAAAACTATGGCTACACCTTC. Amino acid sequence: CSVDGQGENYGYTF.

The table lists this clone with many counts. This rearrangement joins TRBV6-2 or TRBV6-3 to TRBJ1-1; D not certain. CDR3 size: 12 residues. The germline V and J ends were trimmed by 2 bases and 11 bases, with 12 bases remaining between them. CDR1 MNHEY and CDR2 SVGEGT come from the germline V gene. The CDR3 nucleotides are TGTGCCAGCAGTTACGAGTCGGGGTTTGCTTTCTTT. Its protein product is CASSYESGFAFF.

The sample holds many counts of this clone. The chain has TRBV5-1 and TRBJ2-3; 10 bases are a match to TRBD2. V lost 5 bases, J lost 6 bases, and 9 bases stayed unmatched. The CDR3 runs to 15 residues. CDR1 SGHRS and CDR2 YFSETQ come from the germline V gene. CDR3 nucleotide sequence: TGCGCCAGCAGATTAGCGGGGGGCACTCAGGATACGCAGTATTTT. Translating it yields CASRLAGGTQDTQYF.

This clone was observed many times. The chain is built from TRBV18 and TRBJ1-5, with 7 bases lining up with TRBD1. CDR1 is KGHSH, CDR2 LQKENI, per germline. Germline trimming cut 2 bases from V and 6 bases from J; bases unmatched to any gene: 10. CDR3 size: 16 residues. CDR3 residues: CASSPATGVLAQPQHF. CDR3 sequence (DNA): TGTGCCAGCTCACCAGCTACAGGGGTGTTAGCTCAGCCCCAGCATTTT.

This clone was seen repeatedly, ten times or more. The rearrangement joins TRBV5-1 to TRBJ2-1, with TRBD1 identical over 7 bases. The CDR3 is 15 residues long. Losses at the gene ends were 5 bases for V and 6 bases for J; bases not matched to a gene: 11. CDR1 is SGHRS and CDR2 is YFSETQ in the germline V gene. The CDR3 DNA sequence: TGCGCCAGCAGACCAAACTCGGGACAGTTCAATGAGCAGTTCTTC. Its protein is CASRPNSGQFNEQFF.

This clone showed up many times. The chain has TRBV5-1 and TRBJ2-1; the match to TRBD2 covers 7 bases. Trimming at V came to 5 bases and at J to 0 bases, leaving 5 bases not matched to a gene. CDR1 and CDR2 from the germline V gene are SGHRS and YFSETQ. The CDR3 has 15 residues. The DNA for the CDR3 is TGCGCCAGCAGGCGGGGGTACCGCTCCTACAATGAGCAGTTCTTC. This encodes CASRRGYRSYNEQFF.

In its sample, this clone was seen many times. The rearrangement uses TRBV6-2 or TRBV6-3 and TRBJ1-2, with 7 bases that match TRBD1. V dropped 6 bases and J dropped 8; count of bases not matched to a gene: 15. The CDR3 has 15 amino acids. The germline gives CDR1 MNHEY, CDR2 SVGEGT. Here the CDR3 DNA reads TGTGCCAGCAGATTACAGGGGTCGAGCCCCCAAGGCTACACCTTC. Protein sequence: CASRLQGSSPQGYTF.

This clone was picked up many times. V usage is TRBV10-1 and J usage is TRBJ2-7, with D perhaps matching TRBD2 (6 bases). The ends were cut back, 6 bases at V and 3 bases at J, with 21 bases in the middle. The CDR3 length is 16 residues. Germline loops: CDR1 WNHNN, CDR2 SYGVQD (reference sequence). The CDR3 DNA reads TGCGCCAGCAGAGGAGACGGGACTCCAATTGTCTACGAGCAGTACTTC. This translates into CASRGDGTPIVYEQYF.

This clone was picked up many times. The V gene is TRBV4-2, the J gene TRBJ2-7, with D tentatively TRBD1 (5 bases). Per the germline V gene, CDR1 is LGHNA and CDR2 is YNFKEQ. Trimming stripped 1 base from V and 3 bases from J, with 7 bases between. This CDR3 spans 13 amino acids. CDR3 sequence (DNA): TGTGCCAGCAGCCAAGTAGACAGCTACGAGCAGTACTTC. Residues: CASSQVDSYEQYF.

CDR3 in DNA: TGTGCCAGCAGTTACAGGGGACTAGCGGATAACAATGAGCAGTTCTTC. This gives the protein CASSYRGLADNNEQFF. The genes are TRBV6-2 or TRBV6-3 and TRBJ2-1; 11 bases map to TRBD2. From germline, CDR1 is MNHEY and CDR2 SVGEGT. After removal of 2 bases from V and 5 bases from J, the junction contained 5 bases not matched to a gene. This CDR3 region has 16 residues.

The CDR3 sequence: CASSSPRGGTDTQYF. DNA of the CDR3: TGTGCCAGCAGTTCCCCGCGGGGGGGCACAGATACGCAGTATTTT. The rearrangement joins TRBV6-5 to TRBJ2-3; the match to TRBD2 covers 8 bases. This CDR3 region has 15 residues. Germline CDR1 MNHEY, CDR2 SVGAGI. The V gene end was trimmed by 4 bases and the J gene end by 1 base; junction bases not matched to a gene: 4.

At least ten counts were recorded for this clone. The V gene is TRBV2, the J gene TRBJ2-3; 14 positions agree with TRBD2. J was trimmed by 1 base and V by 10 bases; bases with no gene match: 10. Looked up from germline, CDR1 is SNHLY and CDR2 is FYNNEI. The CDR3 loop spans 17 amino acids. In DNA, the CDR3 is TGTGCCACCCCGAGACTAGCGGGGGGGACCGGCACAGATACGCAGTATTTT. It codes for CATPRLAGGTGTDTQYF.

This clone was recorded many times. This sequence joins TRBV5-4 and TRBJ1-2; 7 bases fit TRBD1. This CDR3 region has 13 residues. Germline CDR1 is SGHNT and CDR2 is YYREEE (reference sequence). The trim removed 4 bases at V and 8 bases at J, leaving 8 bases unmatched. The CDR3 sequence is CASSVPGTVGYTF. In DNA, the CDR3 is TGTGCCAGCAGCGTACCTGGGACAGTCGGCTACACCTTC.

The sample holds many counts of this clone. The CDR3 spells CASTRGGIDFVTQYF. The DNA for the CDR3 is TGTGCCAGCACCAGAGGGGGAATCGATTTTGTGACGCAGTATTTT. This chain joins TRBV6-2 or TRBV6-3 and TRBJ2-3; tentatively, D is TRBD1 (6 bases). This CDR3 has 15 amino acids. The V end was cut by 7 bases, the J end by 9 bases, with 23 bases between. Germline V lookup: CDR1 MNHEY, CDR2 SVGEGT.

This clone was observed at least ten times. J is TRBJ2-1 and V is TRBV9; D remains unclear. V was pared by 0 bases and J by 2 bases, with 6 bases between. The V gene's germline CDR1 is SGDLS and CDR2 YYNGEE. The CDR3 consists of 14 residues. CDR3 protein: CASSVAIPYNEQFF. The CDR3 DNA reads TGTGCCAGCAGCGTAGCTATACCCTACAATGAGCAGTTCTTC. The full variable domain, in which reference TRBV9 and TRBJ2-1 provide the parts outside the CDR3, is DSGVTQTPKHLITATGQRVTLRCSPRSGDLSVYWYQQSLDQGLQFLIQYYNGEERAKGNILERFSAQQFPDLHSELNLSSLELGDSALYFCASSVAIPYNEQFFGPGTRLTVL.

In this sample, this clone turned up a few times. The J gene is TRBJ2-2, the V gene TRBV5-1; tentatively, D is TRBD1 (5 bases). The CDR3 spans 15 residues. V lost 0 bases and J lost 1, with 7 bases in between. Germline-derived CDR1 and CDR2 are SGHRS and YFSETQ. The CDR3 loop is CASSLGQMNTGELFF. The CDR3 nucleotides are TGCGCCAGCAGCTTGGGACAGATGAACACCGGGGAGCTGTTTTTT.

This clone was recorded at least ten times. The V and J genes are TRBV2 and TRBJ1-2; unclear D gene. V lost 4 bases and J 4 bases, leaving 7 bases between the germline ends. The CDR3 runs 12 residues. The germline gives CDR1 SNHLY, CDR2 FYNNEI. In DNA, the CDR3 is TGTGCCAGCAGTGGAAGGCTCTATGGCTACACCTTC. It codes for CASSGRLYGYTF.

The table lists this clone with many counts. The CDR3 sequence: CAISEVDRTDYEQYF. For the CDR3, the DNA is TGTGCCATCAGTGAAGTGGACAGGACAGATTACGAGCAGTACTTC. V and J are TRBV10-3 and TRBJ2-7; 7 bases align to TRBD1. From germline, CDR1 is ENHRY and CDR2 SYGVKD. The CDR3 length is 15 residues. Trimming cost V 3 bases and J 4 bases; bases outside gene matches: 9.

This clone was seen many times. The V gene is TRBV11-1, the J gene TRBJ1-1; possible D gene TRBD1, 5 bases. The germline V gene has CDR1 SGHAT and CDR2 FQDESV (reference sequence). This CDR3 has 14 residues. V shed 1 base and J shed 2 bases, with 8 bases lying between them. The CDR3 reads CASSLEQVNTEAFF. CDR3 DNA: TGTGCCAGCAGCTTAGAACAGGTTAACACTGAAGCTTTCTTT.

This clone occurred a few times. This chain joins TRBV28 and TRBJ2-1, with 8 bases that match TRBD2. This CDR3 contains 15 residues. The germline CDR1 and CDR2 sequences are MDHEN and SYDVKM. Losses at the gene ends were 2 bases for V and 6 bases for J; bases not matched to a gene: 6. CDR3 sequence reads: CASSLVAGTVNEQFF. CDR3 DNA sequence: TGTGCCAGCAGTTTAGTAGCGGGGACGGTCAATGAGCAGTTCTTC.